This T cell receptor (beta chain) was sequenced during a study of cytomegalovirus exposure and HLA in healthy donors. Study in general: In a later analysis, the 130 or so validation repertoires were reported to have used the same platform as the roughly 730 first-cohort repertoires. Findings and limits, study-wide: The CMV antigen specificity of a few CMV-associated chains was confirmed through in vitro analysis. Cytomegalovirus association was listed for around 170 TCR beta chains. Most sequenced TCRs were rare (though some public TCRs occurred in many donors).

Assay: immunoSEQ multiplex PCR; the TCRdb copy retains only in-frame clones and omits some. Altogether around 130,000 clones are present, roughly 84% being singletons, with the ten largest covering around 1.9%. The CDR3 extends over 19 amino acids. Germline V CDR1 and CDR2: MGHRA, YSYEKL. After removal of 4 bases from V and 0 bases from J, the junction contained 5 bases not matched to a gene. Of note for this clone: Its specificity is unknown.

The source of this sequence is a woman aged 25 to 39 in good health and CMV-seronegative. Source material: PBMCs. The V gene is TRBV4-1, the J gene TRBJ2-6; 14 bases match TRBD2. CDR3 sequence (DNA): TGCGCCAGCAGCCTCGGACTAGCGGGGGGCCACTCTGGGGCCAACGTCCTGACTTTC. The encoded protein is CASSLGLAGGHSGANVLTF.